This TCR beta chain came from a study of blood T cell repertoires in COVID-19. Background on the study: The samples span acute and convalescent COVID-19 from the United States, Italy and Spain. Sources were T cells, B-cell-depleted T cells, or PBMCs; the material itself was cDNA or gDNA.

As handled by the study authors: Estimation of nucleated cell counts relied on the amplification of reference gene primers. Clones were sequenced by immunoSEQ multiplex PCR, and TCRdb holds only the in-frame ones, with some missing. V, J and clone size are taken as reported in that table, and D and trimming were inferred from the DNA itself. This sample has more than 300,000 clones; 80% to 90% occur once, and the top ten carry 5% to 7%. The ends were cut back, 0 bases at V and 7 bases at J, with 8 bases in the middle. This CDR3 contains 12 residues. Germline CDR1 reads SGHNT; CDR2 reads YYREEE (reference sequence).

The chain recombines TRBV5-4 with TRBJ2-7; perhaps TRBD1 as D (6 bases). Sequenced sample: peripheral blood. The TCR originated in a man aged 18 to 35 who had recovered from COVID-19. Written as DNA, the CDR3 is TGTGCCAGCAGCTTGGCAACAGGGGAGCAGTACTTC. It codes for CASSLATGEQYF.